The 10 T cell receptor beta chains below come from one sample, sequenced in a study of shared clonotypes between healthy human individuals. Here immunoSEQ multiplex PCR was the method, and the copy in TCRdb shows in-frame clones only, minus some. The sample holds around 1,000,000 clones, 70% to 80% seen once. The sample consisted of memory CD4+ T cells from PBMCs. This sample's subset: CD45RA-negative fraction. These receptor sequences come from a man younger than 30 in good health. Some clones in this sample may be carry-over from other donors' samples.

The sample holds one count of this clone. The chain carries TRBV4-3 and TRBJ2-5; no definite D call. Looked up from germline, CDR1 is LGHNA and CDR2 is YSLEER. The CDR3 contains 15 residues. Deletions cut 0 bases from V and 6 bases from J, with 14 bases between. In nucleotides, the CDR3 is TGCGCCAGCAGCCAAGATCTGAGTCAGGCGCAGACCCAGTACTTC. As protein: CASSQDLSQAQTQYF.

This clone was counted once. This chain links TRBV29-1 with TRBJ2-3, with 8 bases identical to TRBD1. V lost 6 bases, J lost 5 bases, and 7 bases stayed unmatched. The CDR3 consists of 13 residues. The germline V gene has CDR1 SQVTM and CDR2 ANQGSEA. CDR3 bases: TGCAGCGTCCGACCTACAGGGGGAGATACGCAGTATTTT. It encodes CSVRPTGGDTQYF.

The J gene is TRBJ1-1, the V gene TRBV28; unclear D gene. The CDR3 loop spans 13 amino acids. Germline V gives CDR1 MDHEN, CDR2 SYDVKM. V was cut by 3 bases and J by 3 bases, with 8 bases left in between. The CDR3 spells CASSLREDTEAFF. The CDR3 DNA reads TGTGCCAGCAGTTTGAGGGAGGACACTGAAGCTTTCTTT.

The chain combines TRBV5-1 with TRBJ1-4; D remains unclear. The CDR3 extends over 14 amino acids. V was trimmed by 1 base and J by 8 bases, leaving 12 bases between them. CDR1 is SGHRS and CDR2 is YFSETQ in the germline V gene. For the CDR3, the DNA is TGCGCCAGCAGCTTGACACAATTGGGAGAAAAACTGTTTTTT. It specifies CASSLTQLGEKLFF. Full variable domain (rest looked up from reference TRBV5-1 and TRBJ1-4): KAGVTQTPRYLIKTRGQQVTLSCSPISGHRSVSWYQQTPGQGLQFLFEYFSETQRNKGNFPGRFSGRQFSNSRSEMNVSTLELGDSALYLCASSLTQLGEKLFFGSGTQLSVL.

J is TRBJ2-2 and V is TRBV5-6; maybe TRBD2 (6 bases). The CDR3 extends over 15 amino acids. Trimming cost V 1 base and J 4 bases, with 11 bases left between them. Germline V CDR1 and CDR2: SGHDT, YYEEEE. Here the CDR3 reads CASSLRGSTTGELFF. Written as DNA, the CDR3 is TGTGCCAGCAGCTTGCGGGGGTCGACCACCGGGGAGCTGTTTTTT.

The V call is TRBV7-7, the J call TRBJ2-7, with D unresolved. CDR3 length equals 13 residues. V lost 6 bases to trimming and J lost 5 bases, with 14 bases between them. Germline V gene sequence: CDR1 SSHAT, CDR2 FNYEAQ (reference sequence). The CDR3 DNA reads TGTGCCAGCAGTCGAACCCTTCTGGACGAGCAGTACTTC. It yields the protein CASSRTLLDEQYF.

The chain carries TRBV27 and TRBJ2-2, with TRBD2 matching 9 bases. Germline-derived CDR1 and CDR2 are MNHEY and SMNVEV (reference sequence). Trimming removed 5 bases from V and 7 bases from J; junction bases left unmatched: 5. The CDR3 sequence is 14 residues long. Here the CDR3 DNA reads TGTGCCAGCAGTCCCCCGACTAGCGGCGGGGAGCTGTTTTTT. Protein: CASSPPTSGGELFF.

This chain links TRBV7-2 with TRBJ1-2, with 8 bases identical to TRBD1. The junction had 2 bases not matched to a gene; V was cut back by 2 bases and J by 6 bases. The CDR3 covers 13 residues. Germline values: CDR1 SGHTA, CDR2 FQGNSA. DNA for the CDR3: TGTGCCAGCAGCTTATGGACAGGGAATGGCTACACCTTC. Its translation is CASSLWTGNGYTF.

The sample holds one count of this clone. The CDR3 DNA follows: TGTGCCAGCAGCCCACATGCCGGCGGCTACACCTTC. The encoded protein is CASSPHAGGYTF. The chain is built from TRBV7-2 and TRBJ1-2; the D is unclear. V lost 5 bases to trimming and J lost 8 bases, with 12 bases between them. This CDR3 contains 12 residues. Germline loops: CDR1 SGHTA, CDR2 FQGNSA.

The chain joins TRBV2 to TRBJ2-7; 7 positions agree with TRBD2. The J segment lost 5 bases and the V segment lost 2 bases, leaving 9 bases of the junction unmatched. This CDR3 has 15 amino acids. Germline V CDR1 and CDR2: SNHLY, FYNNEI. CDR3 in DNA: TGTGCCAGCAGTGAAACTGGCGGGAGAAGCCACGAGCAGTACTTC. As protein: CASSETGGRSHEQYF.